Listed here is a single T cell receptor (beta chain). This sample was taken from a study of T cell responses to AZD1222 COVID-19 vaccine. TCRdb keeps only in-frame clones here, not all; method: immunoSEQ multiplex PCR. Of about 120,000 clones in the sample, about nine tenths were seen once. The TCR was taken from an adult in good health. The sample consisted of peripheral blood, taken on day 0 of AZD1222 vaccination.

The CDR3 is CASSIVGLAAKNIQYF. In DNA, the CDR3 is TGTGCCAGCAGCATAGTGGGCCTGGCAGCCAAAAACATTCAGTACTTC. The chain combines TRBV5-6 with TRBJ2-4; D is uncertain. The length of the CDR3 is 16 residues. CDR1 is SGHDT and CDR2 is YYEEEE in the germline V gene. V lost 4 bases, J lost 0 bases, and 14 bases lay in between.